Below are 17 T cell receptor beta chains sequenced from a single sample in a study of blood T cell repertoires in COVID-19 (dated by TCRdb to the early 2020s). To prepare the library, the immunoSEQ multiplex PCR assay was applied. Held by TCRdb, this immuneACCESS table contains in-frame sequences only and omits some clones. Under half of the omission traces to an unresolved V gene where checked; the cause of the rest is unknown. The table for this sample lists 60,000 or so clones; roughly 79% of them were counted only once. The ten largest clonotypes hold around 3.5% of the sample. Sequenced sample: peripheral blood. These receptors all come from a man aged 55 to 70 with acute or convalescent COVID-19.

V usage is TRBV18 and J usage is TRBJ1-1, with D tentatively TRBD1 (5 bases). Germline values: CDR1 KGHSH, CDR2 LQKENI. CDR3 length: 13 residues. V lost 4 bases and J lost 1, with 7 bases in between. CDR3 in DNA: TGTGCCAGCTCACTGACAGCGAACACTGAAGCTTTCTTT. Its protein product is CASSLTANTEAFF.

The chain uses TRBV19 and TRBJ1-4; D ambiguous. Germline V CDR1 and CDR2: LNHDA, SQIVND (reference sequence). V was shortened by 7 bases and J by 10 bases, with 16 bases between the two germline ends. The CDR3 runs 13 residues. The CDR3 nucleotides read TGTGCCAGTACAGATGGGTTAGCAAGAAAACTGTTTTTT. Encoded protein: CASTDGLARKLFF.

This chain connects TRBV21-1 to TRBJ2-7; the table's TRBD2 call for D was not verified on the DNA. TRBV21-1 is described as a pseudogene. The CDR3 runs 17 residues. The CDR3 loop reads CASSKLAGVVESYEQYF. In DNA, the CDR3 is TGTGCCAGCAGCAAACTAGCGGGCGTGGTTGAATCCTACGAGCAGTACTTC.

V usage is TRBV7-6 and J usage is TRBJ2-1, with 7 bases aligning to TRBD1. The CDR3 is 16 residues long. Germline CDR1 is SGHVS and CDR2 is FNYEAQ. V was clipped by 5 bases and J by 6 bases; unmatched bases: 13. CDR3: CASSRKWTGPLNEQFF. The CDR3 region has the DNA TGTGCCAGCAGCCGCAAATGGACAGGACCACTCAATGAGCAGTTCTTC.

This sequence joins TRBV5-5 and TRBJ1-1, with TRBD1 identical over 9 bases. There are 14 residues in the CDR3. Germline V gene sequence: CDR1 SGHKS, CDR2 YYEKEE (reference sequence). The ends lost 4 bases at V and 4 bases at J; junction bases unmatched: 5. In DNA form, the CDR3 reads TGTGCCAGCAGCAGGGGACAGGGTTTCACTGAAGCTTTCTTT. This encodes CASSRGQGFTEAFF.

This clone was counted only a few times. The chain combines TRBV10-3 with TRBJ1-2, with 9 bases fitting TRBD1. The CDR3 sequence is 13 residues long. The J segment lost 6 bases and the V segment lost 6 bases, leaving 5 bases of the junction unmatched. Per the germline V gene, CDR1 is ENHRY and CDR2 is SYGVKD. The CDR3 reads CAIRTGGGDGYTF. CDR3 bases: TGTGCCATCAGGACAGGGGGTGGTGATGGCTACACCTTC.

The chain joins TRBV11-2 to TRBJ2-2; D is possibly TRBD1 (6 bases). The length of the CDR3 is 16 residues. CDR1 is SGHAT, CDR2 FQNNGV, per germline. With 5 bases removed from V and 1 base from J, the gap between germline ends came to 14 bases. The DNA of the CDR3 is TGTGCCAGCAGCGTCCTACTGACAGGGAACACCGGGGAGCTGTTTTTT. Its protein is CASSVLLTGNTGELFF.

The chain couples TRBV15 to TRBJ1-6, with TRBD1 matching over 8 bases. This CDR3 has 18 amino acids. V dropped 4 bases and J dropped 7; count of bases not matched to a gene: 15. The germline V gene has CDR1 LNHNV and CDR2 YYDKDF (reference sequence). The CDR3 sequence is CATSNDRQGFFPNSPLHF. The CDR3 DNA sequence: TGTGCCACCAGCAATGACCGACAGGGGTTTTTTCCAAATTCACCCCTCCACTTT.

The J gene is TRBJ1-2, the V gene TRBV18; D perhaps matches TRBD1 (5 bases). With 3 bases removed from V and 2 bases from J, the gap between germline ends came to 13 bases. The CDR3 is made up of 15 amino acids. Germline V gene data show CDR1 as KGHSH and CDR2 as LQKENI. The CDR3 bases are TGTGCCAGCTCACCCCTCGGGGGAGGGAACTATGGCTACACCTTC. It yields the protein CASSPLGGGNYGYTF.

The V and J genes are TRBV5-8 and TRBJ2-2; TRBD1 is a possible D gene (5 bases). Trimming left V 6 bases short and J 0 bases short, with 9 bases between. The CDR3 length is 14 residues. Per the germline V gene, CDR1 is SGHTS and CDR2 is YDEGEE. CDR3 amino acids: CASKRGPNTGELFF. In DNA form, the CDR3 reads TGTGCCAGCAAAAGGGGCCCGAACACCGGGGAGCTGTTTTTT.

This clone was detected once. This chain links TRBV15 with TRBJ2-5, with a tentative D call TRBD1 (6 bases). The V gene lost 2 bases and the J gene lost 0 bases, with 10 bases spanning the gap. Germline V gene sequence: CDR1 LNHNV, CDR2 YYDKDF (reference sequence). This CDR3 contains 15 residues. CDR3 nucleotides: TGTGCCACCAGCAGACCAGGGGACAACCAAGAGACCCAGTACTTC. Encoded protein: CATSRPGDNQETQYF.

The chain couples TRBV11-1 to TRBJ2-7, with a weak D call TRBD1 (5 bases). Germline lookup yields CDR1 SGHAT and CDR2 FQDESV (reference sequence). CDR3 length equals 12 residues. The V end was cut by 6 bases, the J end by 2 bases, with 8 bases between. CDR3 sequence reads: CASSDRAYEQYF. As DNA, the CDR3 is TGTGCCAGCAGTGACAGAGCCTACGAGCAGTACTTC.

A single count supports this clone. V is TRBV10-1 and J is TRBJ1-5, with TRBD1 matching over 10 bases. The CDR3 is 20 residues long. The J segment lost 0 bases and the V segment lost 5 bases, leaving 16 bases of the junction unmatched. The V gene's germline CDR1 is WNHNN and CDR2 SYGVQD (reference sequence). Here the CDR3 DNA reads TGCGCCAGCAGTCCAGATAGTCTAAGGGACAGGGGAAGTAGCAATCAGCCCCAGCATTTT. Protein product: CASSPDSLRDRGSSNQPQHF.

This clone appeared a few times. This rearrangement joins TRBV4-2 to TRBJ1-1, with TRBD1 matching 7 bases. This CDR3 contains 15 residues. Germline V gene sequence: CDR1 LGHNA, CDR2 YNFKEQ. The J segment lost 0 bases and the V segment lost 3 bases, leaving 4 bases of the junction unmatched. Here the CDR3 reads CASSHPTGMNTEAFF. The CDR3 nucleotides are TGTGCCAGCAGCCACCCGACAGGGATGAACACTGAAGCTTTCTTT.

This clone was counted ten times or more. The V and J genes are TRBV5-6 and TRBJ1-2; the match to TRBD1 covers 7 bases. The V gene end was trimmed by 3 bases and the J gene end by 3 bases; junction bases not matched to a gene: 5. CDR1 is SGHDT and CDR2 is YYEEEE in the germline V gene. This CDR3 is built from 14 residues. The CDR3 loop is CASSWDSDYYGYTF. The CDR3 nucleotides read TGTGCCAGCAGCTGGGACAGTGATTACTATGGCTACACCTTC.

This chain connects TRBV4-1 to TRBJ1-5; D possibly corresponds to TRBD1 (5 bases). Per the germline V gene, CDR1 is MGHRA and CDR2 is YSYEKL. The CDR3 spans 17 residues. V shed 4 bases and J shed 0 bases, with 16 bases lying between them. The CDR3 reads CASSRGGGVDSNQPQHF. CDR3 coding DNA: TGCGCCAGCAGCCGCGGCGGGGGGGTAGATAGCAATCAGCCCCAGCATTTT.

This clone turned up a few times. The V gene is TRBV11-2, the J gene TRBJ1-2, with 7 nucleotides matching TRBD1. This CDR3 comprises 15 residues. Germline CDR1 and CDR2: SGHAT and FQNNGV. The V gene end was trimmed by 5 bases and the J gene end by 8 bases; junction bases not matched to a gene: 14. The CDR3 DNA reads TGTGCCAGCAGCAGATCGGACAGGATCGAGAGAGGCTACACCTTC. Translating it yields CASSRSDRIERGYTF.